One and the same sample provided the 18 T cell receptor beta chains below, sequenced in a study of T cell repertoires in cytomegalovirus infection. A single record per CDR3 protein comes from TCRdb applying MiXCR to the reads. The sample yields 500,000 or so distinct CDR3 sequences, approximately 16% seen once. The material sequenced was CD8+ T cells from PBMCs. These receptors were collected from a human donor in good health (CMV status not recorded). Some clones in this sample may be carry-over from other donors' samples.

This clonotype was seen only a few times. This sequence joins TRBV28 and TRBJ2-7, with D hard to call. CDR3 size: 11 residues. V lost 5 bases and J 7 bases, leaving 9 bases between the germline ends. Germline CDR1 is MDHEN and CDR2 is SYDVKM. The CDR3 protein is CASSTKREQYF. The DNA of the CDR3 is TGTGCCAGCAGTACGAAAAGGGAGCAGTACTTC.

This clonotype was counted between two and nine times. The chain uses TRBV4-2 and TRBJ2-7; possible D gene TRBD2, 7 bases. V lost 5 bases and J 6 bases, leaving 17 bases between the germline ends. The CDR3 has 14 residues. The V gene's germline CDR1 is LGHNA and CDR2 YNFKEQ. The CDR3 bases are TGTGCCAGCAGCTCCCGAGGGGGGGCCGGCGAGCAGTACTTC. Translating gives CASSSRGGAGEQYF.

This clonotype has a handful of counts. This chain connects TRBV7-9 to TRBJ1-6; tentative D call: TRBD1 (6 bases). The CDR3 contains 12 residues. Germline loops: CDR1 SEHNR, CDR2 FQNEAQ (reference sequence). Between the trimmed V and J ends, which lost 5 bases and 15 bases, there was a span of 14 bases. CDR3 bases: TGTGCCAGCAGCCCCTTAGCAGGGGACCTCCACTTT. Protein sequence: CASSPLAGDLHF.

This clonotype came up a few times. The chain has TRBV10-3 and TRBJ1-4, with D maybe TRBD1 (5 bases). Germline loops: CDR1 ENHRY, CDR2 SYGVKD. CDR3 size: 14 residues. V shed 6 bases and J shed 5 bases, with 13 bases lying between them. This CDR3 is CAIRRDGRNEKLFF. CDR3 nucleotide sequence: TGTGCCATCAGAAGGGACGGGAGAAATGAAAAACTGTTTTTT.

The chain links TRBV5-4 to TRBJ2-7; 8 bases align to TRBD2. The CDR3 length is 17 residues. Germline CDR1 SGHNT, CDR2 YYREEE (reference sequence). J was trimmed by 3 bases and V by 0 bases; bases with no gene match: 11. The CDR3, as DNA: TGTGCCAGCAGCTTGGTGGCGGGGGGTCTCCGAGACTACGAGCAGTACTTC. Its protein is CASSLVAGGLRDYEQYF.

This clonotype was counted only a few times. V and J are TRBV15 and TRBJ2-1; 10 bases agree with TRBD1. The germline V gene encodes CDR1 LNHNV and CDR2 YYDKDF (reference sequence). The junction had 4 bases not matched to a gene; V was cut back by 4 bases and J by 4 bases. There are 15 residues in the CDR3. The CDR3 region has the DNA TGTGCCACCAGCACACCGGGACAGGGGTACAATGAGCAGTTCTTC. This codes for CATSTPGQGYNEQFF.

There are many counts of this clonotype. This chain connects TRBV7-9 to TRBJ1-2; a weak D match, TRBD1 (5 bases). Germline loops: CDR1 SEHNR, CDR2 FQNEAQ (reference sequence). Trimming stripped 3 bases from V and 6 bases from J, with 11 bases between. CDR3 length: 13 residues. The CDR3 sequence is CASSLAGNDGYTF. The DNA of the CDR3 is TGTGCCAGCAGCTTGGCAGGGAACGATGGCTACACCTTC.

This clonotype was seen only a few times. CDR3 nucleotide sequence: TGTGCCAGCAGTGAATCCCCGACAGGGGCGCGCGACACTGAAGCTTTCTTT. It encodes CASSESPTGARDTEAFF. The rearrangement joins TRBV25-1 to TRBJ1-1, with 8 bases that match TRBD1. Germline V gene sequence: CDR1 MGHDK, CDR2 SYGVNS. The V gene end was trimmed by 1 base and the J gene end by 3 bases; junction bases not matched to a gene: 10. The CDR3 has 17 amino acids.

The sample holds a few counts of this clonotype. This could be a read error, since a much larger clone is one nucleotide away. The CDR3 reads CASSIDRGPYEQYF. The CDR3 DNA is TGTGCCAGCAGCATCGACAGGGGGCCCTACGAGCAGTACTTC. V usage is TRBV7-9 and J usage is TRBJ2-7, with 10 bases aligning to TRBD1. The J segment lost 2 bases and the V segment lost 5 bases, leaving 3 bases of the junction unmatched. Looked up from germline, CDR1 is SEHNR and CDR2 is FQNEAQ (reference sequence). The CDR3 extends over 14 amino acids. Using reference TRBV7-9 and TRBJ2-7 for the parts outside the CDR3, the full variable domain is DTGVSQNPRHKITKRGQNVTFRCDPISEHNRLYWYRQTLGQGPEFLTYFQNEAQLEKSRLLSDRFSAERPKGSFSTLEIQRTEQGDSAMYLCASSIDRGPYEQYFGPGTRLTVT.

V and J are TRBV10-1 and TRBJ2-1; D is ambiguous. CDR1 and CDR2 (germline): WNHNN, SYGVQD (reference sequence). V lost 1 base and J lost 8, with 12 bases in between. The CDR3 has 14 residues. This CDR3 is CASSELDPMDEQFF. As DNA, the CDR3 is TGCGCCAGCAGTGAGTTAGACCCCATGGATGAGCAGTTCTTC.

On this clonotype: One end of the junction varies from germline; a read error may be responsible. The chain couples TRBV19 to TRBJ1-1; D not certain. Germline V gene lookup returns CDR1 LNHDA and CDR2 SQIVND (reference sequence). The CDR3 is 15 amino acids. The CDR3 loop reads CASSLLLTENTEVFF. In nucleotides, the CDR3 is TGTGCCAGTAGTCTCCTCCTGACGGAGAACACTGAAGTTTTCTTT.

A remark on this clonotype: The CDR3 does not close with the conserved phenylalanine or tryptophan, likely indicating a read error. The chain uses TRBV11-1 and TRBJ2-1; D perhaps matches TRBD2 (6 bases). CDR1 and CDR2 from the germline V gene are SGHAT and FQDESV (reference sequence). CDR3 length equals 14 residues. This CDR3 is CASSFGGTYNVQFL. For the CDR3, the DNA is TGTGCCAGCAGCTTCGGGGGAACCTACAATGTGCAGTTCTTA.

This clonotype occurred many times. In DNA form, the CDR3 reads TGTGCCAGCAGCTTATTGACGGCTAAAAGCTCCTACGAGCAGTACTTC. Residues: CASSLLTAKSSYEQYF. The gene calls are TRBV7-8 and TRBJ2-7; no definite D call. Trimming removed 2 bases from V and 0 bases from J, with 14 bases in between. The CDR3 length is 16 residues. Germline values: CDR1 SGHVS, CDR2 FQNEAQ.

The gene calls are TRBV13 and TRBJ1-1, with 7 bases fitting TRBD1. The junction had 3 bases not matched to a gene; V was cut back by 1 base and J by 1 base. This CDR3 spans 15 amino acids. Looked up from germline, CDR1 is PRHDT and CDR2 is FYEKMQ (reference sequence). CDR3 in amino acids: CASSLEGAANTEAFF. As DNA, the CDR3 is TGTGCCAGCAGCTTAGAGGGGGCTGCGAACACTGAAGCTTTCTTT.

The chain links TRBV27 to TRBJ2-3; no clear D. This CDR3 comprises 15 residues. Germline V gene data show CDR1 as MNHEY and CDR2 as SMNVEV (reference sequence). V was shortened by 0 bases and J by 1 base, with 8 bases between the two germline ends. CDR3 nucleotide sequence: TGTGCCAGCAGTTTATCGGGCTATCGCACAGATACGCAGTATTTT. Translation gives CASSLSGYRTDTQYF.

This clonotype was picked up a small number of times. The chain combines TRBV15 with TRBJ2-7, with TRBD1 matching 7 bases. With 1 base clipped from V and 2 bases from J, the junction kept 2 bases outside the gene matches. CDR3 length equals 14 residues. Germline CDR1 is LNHNV and CDR2 is YYDKDF (reference sequence). In DNA, the CDR3 is TGTGCCACCAGCAGAGCGGGACAGCCCTACGAGCAGTACTTC. This codes for CATSRAGQPYEQYF.

The CDR3 DNA follows: TGTGCCAGCAGTTTAGCTACCGCAGGGAACACTGAAGCTTTCTTT. Protein sequence: CASSLATAGNTEAFF. The chain uses TRBV6-5 and TRBJ1-1; D unresolved. CDR3 length: 15 residues. The ends were cut back, 4 bases at V and 1 base at J, with 13 bases in the middle. The germline CDR1 and CDR2 sequences are MNHEY and SVGAGI.

This clonotype came up many times. The chain carries TRBV7-9 and TRBJ2-2; D gene ambiguous. V gave up 5 bases and J gave up 7 bases, with 11 bases separating them. The germline gives CDR1 SEHNR, CDR2 FQNEAQ (reference sequence). The CDR3 runs 13 residues. This chain's CDR3 is CASSLDGRGELFF. The CDR3 nucleotides read TGTGCCAGCAGCCTGGACGGACGCGGGGAGCTGTTTTTT.